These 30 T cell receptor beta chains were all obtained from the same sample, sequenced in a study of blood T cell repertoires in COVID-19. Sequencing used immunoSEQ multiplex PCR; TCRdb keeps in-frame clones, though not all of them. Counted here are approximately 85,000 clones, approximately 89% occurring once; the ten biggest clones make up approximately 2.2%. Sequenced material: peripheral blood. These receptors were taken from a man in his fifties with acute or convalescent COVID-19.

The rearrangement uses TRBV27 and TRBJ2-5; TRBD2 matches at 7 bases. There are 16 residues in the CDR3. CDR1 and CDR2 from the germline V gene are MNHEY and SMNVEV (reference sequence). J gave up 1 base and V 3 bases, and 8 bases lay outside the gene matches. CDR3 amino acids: CASSLGSGPPQETQYF. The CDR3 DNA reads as TGTGCCAGCAGTTTGGGTAGCGGGCCGCCCCAAGAGACCCAGTACTTC.

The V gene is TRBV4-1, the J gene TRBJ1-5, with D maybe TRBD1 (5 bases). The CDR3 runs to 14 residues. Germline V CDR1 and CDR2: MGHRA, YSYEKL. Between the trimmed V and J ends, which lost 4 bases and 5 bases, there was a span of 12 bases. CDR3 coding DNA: TGCGCCAGCAGCCTCCCTGGGGCCTATCAGCCCCAGCATTTT. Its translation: CASSLPGAYQPQHF.

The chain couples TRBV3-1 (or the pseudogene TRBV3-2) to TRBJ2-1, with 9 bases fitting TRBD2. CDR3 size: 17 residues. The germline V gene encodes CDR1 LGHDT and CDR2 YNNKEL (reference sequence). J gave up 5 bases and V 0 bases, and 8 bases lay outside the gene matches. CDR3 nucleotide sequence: TGTGCCAGCAGCCAAGATCCGACCCTAGCGGGGCACAATGAGCAGTTCTTC. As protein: CASSQDPTLAGHNEQFF.

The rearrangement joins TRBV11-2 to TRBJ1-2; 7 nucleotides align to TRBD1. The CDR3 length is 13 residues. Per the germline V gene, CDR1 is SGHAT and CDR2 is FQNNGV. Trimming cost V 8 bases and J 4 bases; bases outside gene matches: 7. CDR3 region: CASGTGASYGYTF. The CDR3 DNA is TGTGCCAGCGGTACAGGGGCGTCCTATGGCTACACCTTC.

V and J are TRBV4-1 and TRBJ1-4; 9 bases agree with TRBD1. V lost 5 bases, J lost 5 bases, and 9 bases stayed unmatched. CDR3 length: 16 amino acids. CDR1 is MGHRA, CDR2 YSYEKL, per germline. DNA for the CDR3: TGCGCCAGCAGCGGGAGGGACAGGGTAGAAAATGAAAAACTGTTTTTT. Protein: CASSGRDRVENEKLFF.

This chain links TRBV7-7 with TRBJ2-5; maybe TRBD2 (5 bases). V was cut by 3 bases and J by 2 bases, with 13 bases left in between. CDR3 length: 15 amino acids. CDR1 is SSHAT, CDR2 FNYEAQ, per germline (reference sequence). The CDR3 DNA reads TGTGCCAGCAGCTTTTCTAGCTTGCCTCAAGAGACCCAGTACTTC. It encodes CASSFSSLPQETQYF. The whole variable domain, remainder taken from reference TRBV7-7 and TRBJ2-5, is GAGVSQSPRYKVTKRGQDVTLRCDPISSHATLYWYQQALGQGPEFLTYFNYEAQPDKSGLPSDRFSAERPEGSISTLTIQRTEQRDSAMYRCASSFSSLPQETQYFGPGTRLLVL.

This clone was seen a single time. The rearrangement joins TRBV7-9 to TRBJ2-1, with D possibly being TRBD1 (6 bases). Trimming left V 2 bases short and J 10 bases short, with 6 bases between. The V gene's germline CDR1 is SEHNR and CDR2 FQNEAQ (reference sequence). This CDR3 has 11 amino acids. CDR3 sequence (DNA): TGTGCCAGCAGCTTAAGGGGGGAGCAGTTCTTC. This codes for CASSLRGEQFF.

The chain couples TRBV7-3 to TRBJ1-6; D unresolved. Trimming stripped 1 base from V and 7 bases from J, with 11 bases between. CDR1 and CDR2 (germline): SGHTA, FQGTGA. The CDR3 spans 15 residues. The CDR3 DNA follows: TGTGCCAGCAGCTTAATGGCCCAACCGAATTCACCCCTCCACTTT. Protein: CASSLMAQPNSPLHF. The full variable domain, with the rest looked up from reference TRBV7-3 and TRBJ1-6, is GAGVSQTPSNKVTEKGKYVELRCDPISGHTALYWYRQSLGQGPEFLIYFQGTGAADDSGLPNDRFFAVRPEGSVSTLKIQRTERGDSAVYLCASSLMAQPNSPLHFGNGTRLTVT.

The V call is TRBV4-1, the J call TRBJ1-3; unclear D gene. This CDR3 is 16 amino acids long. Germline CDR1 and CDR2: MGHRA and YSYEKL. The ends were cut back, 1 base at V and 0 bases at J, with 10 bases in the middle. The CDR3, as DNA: TGCGCCAGCAGCCAAGTTTTAACGAGCTCTGGAAACACCATATATTTT. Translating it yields CASSQVLTSSGNTIYF.

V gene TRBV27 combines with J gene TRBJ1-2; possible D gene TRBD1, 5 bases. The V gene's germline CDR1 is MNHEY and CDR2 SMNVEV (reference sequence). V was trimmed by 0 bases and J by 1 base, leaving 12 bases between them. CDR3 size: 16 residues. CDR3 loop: CASSLSSPGNNYGYTF. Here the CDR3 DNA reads TGTGCCAGCAGTTTATCTTCCCCAGGGAATAACTATGGCTACACCTTC.

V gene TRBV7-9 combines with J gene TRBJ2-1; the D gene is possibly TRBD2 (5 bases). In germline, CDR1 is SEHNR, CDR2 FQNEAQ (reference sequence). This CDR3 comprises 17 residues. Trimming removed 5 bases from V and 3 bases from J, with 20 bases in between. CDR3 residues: CASSPRSAGSFYNEQFF. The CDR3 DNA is TGTGCCAGCAGCCCCCGGTCGGCGGGCTCATTCTACAATGAGCAGTTCTTC.

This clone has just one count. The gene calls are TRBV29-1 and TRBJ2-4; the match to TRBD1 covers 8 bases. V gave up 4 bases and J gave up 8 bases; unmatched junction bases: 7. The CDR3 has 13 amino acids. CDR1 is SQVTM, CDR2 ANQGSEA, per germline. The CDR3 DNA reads TGCAGCGTTGGAAGACAGGGGCTAGACATTCAGTACTTC. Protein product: CSVGRQGLDIQYF.

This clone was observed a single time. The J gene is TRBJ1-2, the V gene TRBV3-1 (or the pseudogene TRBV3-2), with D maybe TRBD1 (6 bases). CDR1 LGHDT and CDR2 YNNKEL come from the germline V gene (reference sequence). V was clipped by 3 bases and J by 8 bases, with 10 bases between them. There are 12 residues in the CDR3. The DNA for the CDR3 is TGTGCCAGCAGCCAGGGGGCGCACGGCTACACCTTC. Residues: CASSQGAHGYTF.

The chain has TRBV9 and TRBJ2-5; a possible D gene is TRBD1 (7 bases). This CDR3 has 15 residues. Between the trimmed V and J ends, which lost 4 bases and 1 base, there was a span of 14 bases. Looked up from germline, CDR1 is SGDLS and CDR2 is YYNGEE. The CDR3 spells CASSLRGEVQETQYF. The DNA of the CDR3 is TGTGCCAGCAGCCTCAGGGGGGAAGTCCAAGAGACCCAGTACTTC.

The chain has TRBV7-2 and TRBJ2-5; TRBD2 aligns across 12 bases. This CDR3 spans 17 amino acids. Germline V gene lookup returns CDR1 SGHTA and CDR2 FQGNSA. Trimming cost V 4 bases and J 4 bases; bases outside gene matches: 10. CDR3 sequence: CASSYTSGGPSGETQYF. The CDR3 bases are TGTGCCAGCAGCTATACTAGCGGGGGGCCAAGTGGAGAGACCCAGTACTTC.

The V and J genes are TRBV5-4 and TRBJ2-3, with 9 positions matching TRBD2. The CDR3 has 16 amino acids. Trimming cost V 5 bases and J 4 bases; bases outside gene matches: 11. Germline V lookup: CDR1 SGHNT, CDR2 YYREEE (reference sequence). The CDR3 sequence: CASSRAGGRSADTQYF. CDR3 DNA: TGTGCCAGCAGTAGAGCGGGAGGAAGAAGCGCAGATACGCAGTATTTT.

The CDR3 here is CASSIGRGSYNEQFF. Written as DNA, the CDR3 is TGTGCCAGTAGTATAGGCAGGGGTTCCTACAATGAGCAGTTCTTC. This sequence joins TRBV19 and TRBJ2-1, with a tentative D call TRBD1 (6 bases). In germline, CDR1 is LNHDA, CDR2 SQIVND (reference sequence). V was cut by 1 base and J by 1 base, with 8 bases left in between. The CDR3 totals 15 residues. The entire variable domain, with the rest obtained from reference TRBV19 and TRBJ2-1, is as follows: DGGITQSPKYLFRKEGQNVTLSCEQNLNHDAMYWYRQDPGQGLRLIYYSQIVNDFQKGDIAEGYSVSREKKESFPLTVTSAQKNPTAFYLCASSIGRGSYNEQFFGPGTRLTVL.

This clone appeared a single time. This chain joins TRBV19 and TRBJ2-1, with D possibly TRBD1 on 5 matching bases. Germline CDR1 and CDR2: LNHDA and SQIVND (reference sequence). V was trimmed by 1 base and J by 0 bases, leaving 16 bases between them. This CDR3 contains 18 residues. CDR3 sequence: CASSIVGPMISSYNEQFF. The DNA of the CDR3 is TGTGCCAGTAGTATAGTGGGGCCGATGATAAGCTCCTACAATGAGCAGTTCTTC. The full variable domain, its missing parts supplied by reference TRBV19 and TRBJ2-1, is DGGITQSPKYLFRKEGQNVTLSCEQNLNHDAMYWYRQDPGQGLRLIYYSQIVNDFQKGDIAEGYSVSREKKESFPLTVTSAQKNPTAFYLCASSIVGPMISSYNEQFFGPGTRLTVL.

Here the CDR3 DNA reads TGTGCCAGCTCACCTGGGGGCGGGAGCTTTTCCTACAATGAGCAGTTCTTC. Translation gives CASSPGGGSFSYNEQFF. This chain connects TRBV18 to TRBJ2-1, with D tentatively TRBD2 (7 bases). The CDR3 spans 17 residues. Trimming took off 3 bases at V and 1 base at J, with 16 bases between the two ends. Germline CDR1 is KGHSH and CDR2 is LQKENI.

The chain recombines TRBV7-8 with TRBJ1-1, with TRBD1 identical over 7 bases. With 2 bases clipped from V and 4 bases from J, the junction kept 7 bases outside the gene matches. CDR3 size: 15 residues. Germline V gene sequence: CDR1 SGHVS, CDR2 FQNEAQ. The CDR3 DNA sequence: TGTGCCAGCAGCTTAAGGACCGGGACAGTCACTGAAGCTTTCTTT. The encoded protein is CASSLRTGTVTEAFF.

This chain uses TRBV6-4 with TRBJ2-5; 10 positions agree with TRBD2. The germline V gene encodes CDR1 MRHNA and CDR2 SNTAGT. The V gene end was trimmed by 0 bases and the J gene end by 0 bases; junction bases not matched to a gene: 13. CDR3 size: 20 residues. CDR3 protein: CASSDSVLLAGAEYQETQYF. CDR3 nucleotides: TGTGCCAGCAGTGACTCGGTGCTGCTAGCGGGGGCCGAGTACCAAGAGACCCAGTACTTC.

CDR3 in amino acids: CASSFQGASEQYV. The CDR3 DNA reads TGTGCCAGCAGCTTTCAGGGGGCGAGCGAGCAGTACGTC. The chain carries TRBV7-9 and TRBJ2-7, with TRBD1 matching 8 bases. The CDR3 totals 13 residues. Germline trimming cut 3 bases from V and 6 bases from J; bases unmatched to any gene: 4. Germline V gives CDR1 SEHNR, CDR2 FQNEAQ (reference sequence).

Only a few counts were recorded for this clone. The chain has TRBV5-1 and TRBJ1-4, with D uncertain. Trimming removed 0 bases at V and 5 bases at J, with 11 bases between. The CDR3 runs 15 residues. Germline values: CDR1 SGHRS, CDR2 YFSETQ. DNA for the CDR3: TGCGCCAGCAGCTTGGAAGGCAGGCCGAATGAAAAACTGTTTTTT. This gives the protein CASSLEGRPNEKLFF. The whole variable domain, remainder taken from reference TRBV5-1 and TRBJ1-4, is KAGVTQTPRYLIKTRGQQVTLSCSPISGHRSVSWYQQTPGQGLQFLFEYFSETQRNKGNFPGRFSGRQFSNSRSEMNVSTLELGDSALYLCASSLEGRPNEKLFFGSGTQLSVL.

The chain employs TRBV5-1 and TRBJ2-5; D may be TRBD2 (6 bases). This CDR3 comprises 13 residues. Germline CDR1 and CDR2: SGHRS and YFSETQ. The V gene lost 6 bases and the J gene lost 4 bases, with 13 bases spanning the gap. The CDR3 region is CASMTEEGETQYF. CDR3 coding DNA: TGCGCCAGCATGACGGAGGAGGGAGAGACCCAGTACTTC.

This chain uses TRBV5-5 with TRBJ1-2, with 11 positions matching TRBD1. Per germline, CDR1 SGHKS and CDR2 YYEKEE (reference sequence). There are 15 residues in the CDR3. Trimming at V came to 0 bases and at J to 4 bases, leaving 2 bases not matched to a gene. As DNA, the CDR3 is TGTGCCAGCAGCTTGGAGGGGACAGGGGGCTATGGCTACACCTTC. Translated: CASSLEGTGGYGYTF.

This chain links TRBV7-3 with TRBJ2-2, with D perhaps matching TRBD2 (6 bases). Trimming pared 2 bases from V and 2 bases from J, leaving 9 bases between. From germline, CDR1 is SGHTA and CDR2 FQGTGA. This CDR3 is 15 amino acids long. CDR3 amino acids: CASSLGGGNTGELFF. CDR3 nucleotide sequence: TGTGCCAGCAGCTTAGGGGGAGGCAACACCGGGGAGCTGTTTTTT.

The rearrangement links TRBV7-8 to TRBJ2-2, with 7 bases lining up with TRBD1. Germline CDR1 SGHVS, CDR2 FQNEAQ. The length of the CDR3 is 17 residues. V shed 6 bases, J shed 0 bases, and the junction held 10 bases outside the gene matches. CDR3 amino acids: CASSSPGQGANTGELFF. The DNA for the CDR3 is TGTGCCAGCAGTTCCCCCGGGCAGGGGGCGAACACCGGGGAGCTGTTTTTT. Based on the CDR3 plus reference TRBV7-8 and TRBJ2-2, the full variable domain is GAGVSQSPRYKVAKRGQDVALRCDPISGHVSLFWYQQALGQGPEFLTYFQNEAQLDKSGLPSDRFFAERPEGSVSTLKIQRTQQEDSAVYLCASSSPGQGANTGELFFGEGSRLTVL.

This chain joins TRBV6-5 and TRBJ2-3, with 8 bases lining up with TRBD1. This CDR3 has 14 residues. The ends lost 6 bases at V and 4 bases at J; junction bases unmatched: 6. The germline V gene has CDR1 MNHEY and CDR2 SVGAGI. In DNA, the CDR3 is TGTGCCAGCAGAGTCGACAGGGGTGCAGATACGCAGTATTTT. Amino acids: CASRVDRGADTQYF.

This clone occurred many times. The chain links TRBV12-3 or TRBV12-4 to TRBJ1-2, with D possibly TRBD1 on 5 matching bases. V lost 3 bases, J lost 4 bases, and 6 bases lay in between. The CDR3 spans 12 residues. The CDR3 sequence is CASSLTVYGYTF. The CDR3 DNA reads TGTGCCAGCAGTTTGACAGTCTATGGCTACACCTTC.

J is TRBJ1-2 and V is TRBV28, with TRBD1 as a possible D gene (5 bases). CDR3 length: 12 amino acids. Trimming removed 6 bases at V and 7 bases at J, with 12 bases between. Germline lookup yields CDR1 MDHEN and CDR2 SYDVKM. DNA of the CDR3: TGTGCCAGCAGCCCGGGGGGGTTTGGCTACACCTTC. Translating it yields CASSPGGFGYTF.